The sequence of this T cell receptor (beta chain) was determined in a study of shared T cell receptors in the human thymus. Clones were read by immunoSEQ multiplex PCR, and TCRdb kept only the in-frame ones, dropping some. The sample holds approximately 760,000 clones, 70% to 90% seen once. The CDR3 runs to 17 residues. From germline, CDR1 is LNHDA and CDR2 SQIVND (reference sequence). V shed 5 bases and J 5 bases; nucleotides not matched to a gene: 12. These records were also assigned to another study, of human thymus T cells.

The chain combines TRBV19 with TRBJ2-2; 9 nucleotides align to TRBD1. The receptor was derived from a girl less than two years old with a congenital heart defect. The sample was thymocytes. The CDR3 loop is CASSPSPGQGETGELFF. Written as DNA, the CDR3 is TGTGCCAGTAGTCCGTCCCCGGGACAGGGAGAGACCGGGGAGCTGTTTTTT.